Presented here are 5 T cell receptor beta chains from one specimen sequenced in a study of T cells after yellow fever vaccination. TCRdb itself ran the 5' RACE reads through MiXCR, one entry per CDR3 protein. The table lists about 340,000 distinct CDR3 sequences, under 5% of them singletons. The source material was PBMCs, sampled 5 days after the yellow fever booster vaccination. These receptors all come from a man between 18 and 29 years old who received the YFV17D yellow fever vaccine.

This clonotype was observed once. A clone one base away is much larger, so this may be a read error. The chain recombines TRBV10-2 with TRBJ2-7; weak D call: TRBD1 (5 bases). CDR3 length: 12 amino acids. The germline V and J ends were trimmed by 11 bases and 4 bases, with 15 bases remaining between them. CDR1 is WSHSY, CDR2 SAAADI, per germline. Written as DNA, the CDR3 is TGCGCCGGCACAGGCGACGTATACGAGCAGTACTTC. Protein sequence: CAGTGDVYEQYF.

This clonotype has at least ten counts. The chain links TRBV12-3 or TRBV12-4 to TRBJ2-2, with D hard to call. The CDR3 extends over 15 amino acids. The V end lost 2 bases, the J end lost 7 bases, and 14 bases lay between the germline ends. The chain's CDR3 is CASSLNGLWDGELFF. The CDR3 DNA reads TGTGCCAGCAGTTTAAACGGCCTTTGGGACGGGGAGCTGTTTTTT.

In this sample, this clonotype turned up a few times. The chain combines TRBV6-2 or TRBV6-3 with TRBJ2-2; weak D call: TRBD2 (6 bases). Trimming pared 9 bases from V and 6 bases from J, leaving 14 bases between. The CDR3 is made up of 13 amino acids. Germline-derived CDR1 and CDR2 are MNHEY and SVGEGT. The CDR3 DNA reads TGTGCCAGTTACCGTGCGGGGTCCGGGGAGCTGTTTTTT. This sequence encodes CASYRAGSGELFF.

The rearrangement joins TRBV29-1 to TRBJ2-5; 9 bases are shared with TRBD1. CDR1 is SQVTM, CDR2 ANQGSEA, per germline. After removal of 4 bases from V and 3 bases from J, the junction contained 6 bases not matched to a gene. The CDR3 loop spans 14 amino acids. The CDR3 spells CSVGPGQGEETQYF. CDR3 nucleotides: TGCAGCGTTGGGCCGGGACAGGGAGAAGAGACCCAGTACTTC.

In its sample, this clonotype was seen a few times. The V call is TRBV7-8, the J call TRBJ2-7; no clear D gene. Trimming removed 1 base at V and 2 bases at J, with 9 bases between. The length of the CDR3 is 14 residues. Looked up from germline, CDR1 is SGHVS and CDR2 is FQNEAQ. CDR3 residues: CASSLGYYPYEQYF. The CDR3 DNA sequence: TGTGCCAGCAGCTTAGGGTACTACCCCTACGAGCAGTACTTC.